This is a list of T cell receptor beta chains from one sample in a study of shared clonotypes between healthy human individuals. Method: immunoSEQ multiplex PCR; TCRdb's copy keeps in-frame clones and lacks some. The table shows about 2.3 million clones, with 80% to 95% occurring only once. The specimen was naive CD4+ T cells from PBMCs. Receptors were obtained from a man between 18 and 29 years old in good health. Some clones in this sample may be carry-over from other donors' samples. CDR3s include the opening cysteine and the closing phenylalanine or tryptophan. The D gene is left open where the match is weak. Part of the rows lack a size; the others show once, few, many or a class for expanded clones.

D | J | V | size | DNA | CDR3
NA | TRBJ2-2 | TRBV7-2 | NA | TGTGCCAGCAGCTTAGAAAGGTCCACCGGGGAGCTGTTTTTT | CASSLERSTGELFF
NA | TRBJ2-5 | TRBV15 | once | TGTGCCACCAGCAGAGATTCGCTAGCTTCTCGTAAGACCCAGTACTTC | CATSRDSLASRKTQYF
TRBD2 | TRBJ2-1 | TRBV27 | NA | TGTGCCAGCAGTCCATCCCTGGCGAGCGGGAGGTTTGGCAATGAGCAGTTCTTC | CASSPSLASGRFGNEQFF
NA | TRBJ1-5 | TRBV5-1 | NA | TGCGCCCTCAGGGGTGGTCATAGCAATCAGCCCCAGCATTTT | CALRGGHSNQPQHF
TRBD2 | TRBJ2-1 | TRBV27 | NA | TGTGCCAGCAGTTCCCCAGCGGGAGGGCGTTACAATGAGCAGTTCTTC | CASSSPAGGRYNEQFF
NA | TRBJ1-5 | TRBV5-5 | NA | TGTGCCAGCAGCTTGGCCGCACAGGCTAATCAGCCCCAGCATTTT | CASSLAAQANQPQHF
NA | TRBJ1-2 | TRBV19 | NA | TGTGCCAGTAGTAATCTGCCGGGCGGCTGGGTAGATGGCTACACCTTC | CASSNLPGGWVDGYTF
NA | TRBJ2-1 | TRBV7-9 | NA | TGTGCCAGCAGCCTGACCAATGAGCAGTTCTTC | CASSLTNEQFF
NA | TRBJ2-6 | TRBV19 | NA | TGTGCCAGCTCTAAAGACAGGATTTCTCTCTGGGAGGCCAACGTCCTGACTTTC | CASSKDRISLWEANVLTF
TRBD1 | TRBJ2-7 | TRBV19 | NA | TGTGCCAGTCAGGCAGGGGGTTCCTACGAGCAGTACTTC | CASQAGGSYEQYF
NA | TRBJ2-3 | TRBV30 | NA | TGTGCCTGGAGTGGTGTGGGGGCCAATACGCAGTATTTT | CAWSGVGANTQYF
NA | TRBJ2-5 | TRBV6-6 | NA | TGTGCCAGCAGTTACAAGTTGGGGTCGTCCCAAGAGACCCAGTACTTC | CASSYKLGSSQETQYF
NA | TRBJ2-3 | TRBV11-3 | NA | TGTGCCAGCAGCTTAGGGTCCCGATCCACAGATACGCAGTATTTT | CASSLGSRSTDTQYF
NA | TRBJ1-2 | TRBV13 | NA | TGTGCCAGCAGCTCCCCTGGGGGGCAGGGACCCTCGGGGGACTATGGCTACACCTTC | CASSSPGGQGPSGDYGYTF
NA | TRBJ2-3 | TRBV7-3 | NA | TGTGCCAGCAGCTTAACAGCCCGAGGCACAGATACGCAGTATTTT | CASSLTARGTDTQYF
TRBD2 | TRBJ2-1 | TRBV2 | NA | TGTGCCAGCAGTGAAAGGGGTAGCGGGAGGTCCTACAATGAGCAGTTCTTC | CASSERGSGRSYNEQFF
NA | TRBJ1-1 | TRBV30 | few | TGTGCCTGGACCCAGTACACTGAAGCTTTCTTT | CAWTQYTEAFF
NA | TRBJ2-3 | TRBV4-2 | NA | TGTGCCAGCAGCCAAGAAGGACCACCTAGCACAGATACGCAGTATTTT | CASSQEGPPSTDTQYF
TRBD1 | TRBJ2-3 | TRBV6-4 | few | TGTGCCAGCAGTGGGACAGGGGGCACAGATACGCAGTATTTT | CASSGTGGTDTQYF
NA | TRBJ2-3 | TRBV5-8 | NA | TGTGCCAGCAGGTTGACAGTAAGCACAGATACGCAGTATTTT | CASRLTVSTDTQYF
NA | TRBJ1-5 | TRBV7-2 | NA | TGTGCCAGCAGCTTAAGAGGGAATCAGCCCCAGCATTTT | CASSLRGNQPQHF
TRBD1 | TRBJ1-2 | TRBV7-3 | NA | TGTGCCAGCAGCCCCGGACAGGGGGATGGCTACACCTTC | CASSPGQGDGYTF
TRBD2 | TRBJ2-2 | TRBV15 | once | TGTGCCACCAGCAGGACTAGCGGGAGCGGGAACACCGGGGAGCTGTTTTTT | CATSRTSGSGNTGELFF
NA | TRBJ2-7 | TRBV21-1 | NA | TGTGCCAGCAGCAAAGAAGGAGGGACATGTGCCTACGAGCAGTACTTC | CASSKEGGTCAYEQYF
NA | TRBJ1-1 | TRBV7-2 | NA | TGTGCCAGCAGCACGGGCCGGCTGATGTTCGCTGAAGCTTTCTTT | CASSTGRLMFAEAFF
NA | TRBJ1-1 | TRBV4-1 | NA | TGCGCCAGCAGCCGCGGTTGGGGACAGAACACTGAAGCTTTCTTT | CASSRGWGQNTEAFF
NA | TRBJ2-1 | TRBV5-1 | NA | TGCGCCAGCAGTCTCAGGTGGGCCCAAAGCTCCTACAATGAGCAGTTCTTC | CASSLRWAQSSYNEQFF